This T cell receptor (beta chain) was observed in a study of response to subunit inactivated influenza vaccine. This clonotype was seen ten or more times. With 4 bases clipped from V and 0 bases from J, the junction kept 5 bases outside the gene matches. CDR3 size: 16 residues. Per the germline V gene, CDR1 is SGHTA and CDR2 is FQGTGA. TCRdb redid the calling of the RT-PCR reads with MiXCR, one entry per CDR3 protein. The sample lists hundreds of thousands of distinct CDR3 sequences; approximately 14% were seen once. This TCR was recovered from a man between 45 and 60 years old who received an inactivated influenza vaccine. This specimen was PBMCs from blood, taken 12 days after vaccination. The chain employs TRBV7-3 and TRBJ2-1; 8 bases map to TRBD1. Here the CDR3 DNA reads TGTGCCAGCAGCTCTAGACAGGGGAGCTCCTACAATGAGCAGTTCTTC. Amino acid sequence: CASSSRQGSSYNEQFF.